This T cell receptor beta chain was captured in a study of blood T cells in healthy people across ages. Study-wide results and caveats: Shifts in expanded clonotypes may have been confounded by donor CMV status, which was unknown.

PCR was performed a second time for about 7 to 11 cycles using a sample-barcoded 5' primer and a J-beta primer mix. A template-switch adaptor containing 12 random nucleotides labeled each cDNA molecule. TCRdb recomputed calls from the 5' RACE reads with MiXCR, one row per CDR3 protein. This table has about 560,000 distinct CDR3 sequences, over 25% appearing once. This clonotype was observed a few times. As yet, its antigen is unknown. CDR1 WSHSY and CDR2 SAAADI come from the germline V gene. V was clipped by 6 bases and J by 5 bases; unmatched bases: 4. The CDR3 consists of 14 residues. In addition, the sample was reused for a study of T cells of mothers and their children.

Sequencing was performed on blood. This receptor was identified in a boy between 2 and 15 years old in good health. This rearrangement joins TRBV10-2 to TRBJ2-2, with 9 nucleotides matching TRBD1. The CDR3 protein is CASRDRGWTGELFF. The DNA for the CDR3 is TGCGCCAGCAGGGACAGGGGCTGGACCGGGGAGCTGTTTTTT.